Following are 18 T cell receptor beta chains from one sample sequenced in a study of control samples from healthy donors and cancer patients. Method: immunoSEQ multiplex PCR; TCRdb's copy keeps in-frame clones and lacks some. The sample has more than 85,000 clones, 83% seen once; the top ten hold over 10%. The sequenced material came from blood. The source of these receptors is a woman aged 45-65 years in good health.

CDR3 sequence: CATSAGPGRPTYEQYF. As DNA, the CDR3 is TGTGCCACCAGCGCCGGGCCCGGGAGGCCCACCTACGAGCAGTACTTC. The V call is TRBV15, the J call TRBJ2-7, with 7 bases identical to TRBD2. Germline V gene data show CDR1 as LNHNV and CDR2 as YYDKDF (reference sequence). V gave up 5 bases and J gave up 2 bases; unmatched junction bases: 12. The CDR3 spans 16 residues.

This clone came up once. The V and J genes are TRBV7-9 and TRBJ2-1; 9 nucleotides align to TRBD2. The CDR3 is 15 residues long. CDR1 SEHNR and CDR2 FQNEAQ come from the germline V gene (reference sequence). V trimming: 4 bases; J trimming: 10 bases; junction bases outside the gene matches: 11. The CDR3 is CASSSSGGREGEQFF. The DNA of the CDR3 is TGTGCCAGCAGCTCAAGCGGCGGGCGGGAGGGCGAGCAGTTCTTC.

The chain uses TRBV5-1 and TRBJ2-5, with 12 nucleotides matching TRBD2. This CDR3 comprises 17 residues. The germline V gene has CDR1 SGHRS and CDR2 YFSETQ. Trimming removed 4 bases from V and 4 bases from J; junction bases left unmatched: 11. The CDR3 here is CASSAVLAGGPVETQYF. Written as DNA, the CDR3 is TGCGCCAGCAGCGCCGTACTAGCGGGGGGACCGGTAGAGACCCAGTACTTC.

The J gene is TRBJ1-4, the V gene TRBV10-3; no reliable D call. The ends were cut back, 2 bases at V and 8 bases at J, with 9 bases in the middle. Per the germline V gene, CDR1 is ENHRY and CDR2 is SYGVKD. CDR3 size: 13 residues. The chain's CDR3 is CAISEPAGEKLFF. CDR3 bases: TGTGCCATCAGTGAGCCGGCGGGGGAAAAACTGTTTTTT.

The chain couples TRBV27 to TRBJ1-6; D gene unclear. The V end lost 0 bases, the J end lost 9 bases, and 9 bases lay between the germline ends. CDR1 is MNHEY, CDR2 SMNVEV, per germline (reference sequence). This CDR3 contains 14 residues. CDR3 DNA sequence: TGTGCCAGCAGTTTATCCTTCTTCATTTCACCCCTCCACTTT. It specifies CASSLSFFISPLHF.

The rearrangement uses TRBV19 and TRBJ2-3, with 7 bases identical to TRBD2. The junction had 5 bases not matched to a gene; V was cut back by 6 bases and J by 2 bases. From germline, CDR1 is LNHDA and CDR2 SQIVND (reference sequence). The CDR3 runs 14 residues. The CDR3 DNA is TGTGCCAGTAGCCCGACTAGCTTCACAGATACGCAGTATTTT. Amino acid sequence: CASSPTSFTDTQYF. The entire variable domain, with the rest obtained from reference TRBV19 and TRBJ2-3, is as follows: DGGITQSPKYLFRKEGQNVTLSCEQNLNHDAMYWYRQDPGQGLRLIYYSQIVNDFQKGDIAEGYSVSREKKESFPLTVTSAQKNPTAFYLCASSPTSFTDTQYFGPGTRLTVL.

This clone was found once. The rearrangement links TRBV29-1 to TRBJ1-1; D perhaps matches TRBD1 (5 bases). V was shortened by 7 bases and J by 1 base, with 13 bases between the two germline ends. This CDR3 spans 13 amino acids. Germline CDR1 SQVTM, CDR2 ANQGSEA. The CDR3 region is CSARGLSNTEAFF. For the CDR3, the DNA is TGCAGCGCCCGGGGACTGTCGAACACTGAAGCTTTCTTT.

The chain employs TRBV9 and TRBJ1-6, with D perhaps TRBD1 (6 bases). Germline loops: CDR1 SGDLS, CDR2 YYNGEE. Trimming left V 1 base short and J 7 bases short, with 9 bases between. The CDR3 runs to 14 residues. The CDR3 sequence: CASSVRTENSPLHF. The CDR3 DNA reads TGTGCCAGCAGCGTAAGGACAGAGAATTCACCCCTCCACTTT.

The V gene is TRBV4-3, the J gene TRBJ2-5, with unresolved D. The CDR3 is 13 amino acids. Germline V lookup: CDR1 LGHNA, CDR2 YSLEER. V was trimmed by 1 base and J by 5 bases, leaving 8 bases between them. CDR3 in DNA: TGCGCCAGCAGCCAAGGTCAGTTGGAGACCCAGTACTTC. It translates to CASSQGQLETQYF.

The chain uses TRBV9 and TRBJ1-2; a weak D match, TRBD1 (6 bases). This CDR3 is built from 14 residues. In germline, CDR1 is SGDLS, CDR2 YYNGEE. Trimming took 0 bases from V and 2 from J, leaving 8 bases between them. The CDR3: CASSVGDRNYGYTF. CDR3 DNA sequence: TGTGCCAGCAGCGTAGGTGACAGGAACTATGGCTACACCTTC.

CDR3 in amino acids: CASSLSMHTQYF. CDR3 nucleotide sequence: TGTGCCAGCAGCCTCTCCATGCATACGCAGTATTTT. The chain has TRBV11-3 and TRBJ2-3; D gene uncertain. The germline CDR1 and CDR2 sequences are SGHNT and YENEEA. V gave up 5 bases and J gave up 7 bases, with 10 bases separating them. CDR3 length: 12 residues.

The chain uses TRBV11-2 and TRBJ1-2; no reliable D call. The CDR3 runs 12 residues. The V gene's germline CDR1 is SGHAT and CDR2 FQNNGV. With 5 bases removed from V and 4 bases from J, the gap between germline ends came to 8 bases. CDR3 nucleotides: TGTGCCAGCAGCCTCAGTGCCTATGGCTACACCTTC. This encodes CASSLSAYGYTF.

V gene TRBV18 combines with J gene TRBJ1-6; D unresolved. The CDR3 loop spans 15 amino acids. Germline V lookup: CDR1 KGHSH, CDR2 LQKENI. V gave up 6 bases and J gave up 9 bases, with 18 bases separating them. The CDR3 here is CASSRTAAPGSPLHF. As DNA, the CDR3 is TGTGCCAGCTCGCGGACCGCAGCTCCTGGTTCACCCCTCCACTTT.

This sequence joins TRBV6-2 or TRBV6-3 and TRBJ2-7; 10 bases match TRBD2. Trimming removed 6 bases from V and 5 bases from J; junction bases left unmatched: 13. Germline V gives CDR1 MNHEY, CDR2 SVGEGT. There are 16 residues in the CDR3. The CDR3: CASSSPSGGGRDEQYF. In DNA, the CDR3 is TGTGCCAGCAGCTCCCCAAGCGGGGGGGGCCGCGACGAGCAGTACTTC.

The gene calls are TRBV24-1 and TRBJ2-3; no reliable D call. CDR1 is KGHDR and CDR2 is SFDVKD in the germline V gene. The CDR3 runs 15 residues. The V gene lost 1 base and the J gene lost 1 base, with 8 bases spanning the gap. CDR3 region: CATSDFSDGTDTQYF. The CDR3 coding sequence is TGTGCCACCAGTGATTTCTCCGATGGCACAGATACGCAGTATTTT.

The rearrangement uses TRBV4-2 and TRBJ2-5, with D unresolved. CDR1 is LGHNA, CDR2 YNFKEQ, per germline. V was cut by 1 base and J by 3 bases, with 9 bases left in between. This CDR3 comprises 14 residues. The CDR3 coding sequence is TGTGCCAGCAGCCAAGGCACGCAGAAAGAGACCCAGTACTTC. It codes for CASSQGTQKETQYF.

The table lists this clone with a count of one. The V gene is TRBV7-9, the J gene TRBJ1-1, with D unresolved. Germline V gene data show CDR1 as SEHNR and CDR2 as FQNEAQ (reference sequence). The germline V and J ends were trimmed by 4 bases and 1 base, with 7 bases remaining between them. The CDR3 totals 13 residues. This CDR3 is CASSYITNTEAFF. The CDR3 bases are TGTGCCAGCAGCTATATCACGAACACTGAAGCTTTCTTT.

To note about this clone: Other DNA sequences in the same sample also yield this CDR3. The chain joins TRBV11-3 to TRBJ2-2; D unresolved. Germline CDR1 is SGHNT and CDR2 is YENEEA. The CDR3 runs to 13 residues. V was pared by 0 bases and J by 4 bases, with 3 bases between. As DNA, the CDR3 is TGTGCCAGCAGCTTAGATTTCACCGGGGAGCTGTTTTTT. Encoded protein: CASSLDFTGELFF.